This passage covers 3 T cell receptor beta chains from one sample sequenced in a study of CD8 T cells in Susac syndrome. Random hexamers were used to reverse transcribe an amount of roughly 0.5 to 1 ug RNA. TCRdb used MiXCR to reprocess the immunoSEQ multiplex PCR reads, holding one entry per CDR3 protein. The sample lists some 63,000 distinct CDR3 sequences, just under 95% occurring once. Sequenced: CD8+ T cells from PBMCs. The receptors originated from a human donor with multiple sclerosis.

The chain recombines TRBV27 with TRBJ2-7; D gene unclear. Germline CDR1 reads MNHEY; CDR2 reads SMNVEV (reference sequence). This CDR3 region has 14 residues. The V gene lost 0 bases and the J gene lost 1 base, with 7 bases spanning the gap. In nucleotides, the CDR3 is TGTGCCAGCAGTTTATCTTGGTCTTCCTACGAGCAGTACTTC. Its protein product is CASSLSWSSYEQYF.

The chain recombines TRBV24-1 with TRBJ2-3, with TRBD2 identical over 8 bases. This CDR3 contains 14 residues. The germline V gene has CDR1 KGHDR and CDR2 SFDVKD. V was pared by 9 bases and J by 4 bases, with 8 bases of the junction left unmatched. CDR3: CATDGGAYADTQYF. CDR3 nucleotides: TGTGCCACCGACGGGGGGGCTTACGCAGATACGCAGTATTTT.

The chain couples TRBV7-9 to TRBJ2-7; D tentatively reads TRBD1 or TRBD2 (6 bases each). The CDR3 is 15 amino acids. The V end was cut by 3 bases, the J end by 6 bases, with 18 bases between. Germline-derived CDR1 and CDR2 are SEHNR and FQNEAQ (reference sequence). This CDR3 is CASSLEGVFRLEQYF. The CDR3, as DNA: TGTGCCAGCAGCTTGGAGGGGGTTTTCCGACTCGAGCAGTACTTC.